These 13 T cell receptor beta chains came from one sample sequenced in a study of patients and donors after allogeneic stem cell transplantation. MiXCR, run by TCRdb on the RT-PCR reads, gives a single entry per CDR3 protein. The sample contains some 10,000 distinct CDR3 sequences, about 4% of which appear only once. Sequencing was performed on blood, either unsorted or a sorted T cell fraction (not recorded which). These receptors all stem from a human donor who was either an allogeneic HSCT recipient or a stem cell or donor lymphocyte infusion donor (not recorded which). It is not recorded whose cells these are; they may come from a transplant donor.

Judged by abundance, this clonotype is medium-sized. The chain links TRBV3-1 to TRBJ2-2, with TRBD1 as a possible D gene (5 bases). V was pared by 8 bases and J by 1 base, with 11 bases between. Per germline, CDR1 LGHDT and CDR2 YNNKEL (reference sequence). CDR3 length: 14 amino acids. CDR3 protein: CASYGQGNTGELFF. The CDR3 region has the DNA TGTGCCAGCTATGGGCAGGGGAACACCGGGGAGCTGTTTTTT.

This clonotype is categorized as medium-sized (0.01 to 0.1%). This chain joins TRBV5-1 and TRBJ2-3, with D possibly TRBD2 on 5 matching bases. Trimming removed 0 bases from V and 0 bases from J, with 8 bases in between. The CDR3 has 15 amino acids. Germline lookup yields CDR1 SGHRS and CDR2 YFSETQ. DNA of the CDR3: TGCGCCAGCAGCTTGGGGTCGGGAAGCACAGATACGCAGTATTTT. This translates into CASSLGSGSTDTQYF.

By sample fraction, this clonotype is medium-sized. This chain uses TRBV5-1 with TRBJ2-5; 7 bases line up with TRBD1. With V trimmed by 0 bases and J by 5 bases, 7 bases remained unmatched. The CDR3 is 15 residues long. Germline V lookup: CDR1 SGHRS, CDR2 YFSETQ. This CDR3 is CASSLERQGWETQYF. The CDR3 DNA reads TGCGCCAGCAGCTTGGAAAGACAGGGCTGGGAGACCCAGTACTTC.

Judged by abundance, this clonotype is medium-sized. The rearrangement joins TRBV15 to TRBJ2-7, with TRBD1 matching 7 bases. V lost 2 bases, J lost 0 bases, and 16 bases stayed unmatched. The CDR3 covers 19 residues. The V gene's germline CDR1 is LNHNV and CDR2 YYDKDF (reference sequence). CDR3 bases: TGTGCCACCAGCAGATACCTTATCGGGACAGCCAAGAGCTCCTACGAGCAGTACTTC. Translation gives CATSRYLIGTAKSSYEQYF.

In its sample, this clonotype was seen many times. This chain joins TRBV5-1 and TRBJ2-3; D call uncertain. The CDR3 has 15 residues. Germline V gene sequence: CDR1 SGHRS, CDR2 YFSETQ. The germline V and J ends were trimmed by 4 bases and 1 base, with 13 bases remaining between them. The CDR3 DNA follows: TGCGCCAGCAGCGAGAACTCAGCCCGCACAGATACGCAGTATTTT. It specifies CASSENSARTDTQYF.

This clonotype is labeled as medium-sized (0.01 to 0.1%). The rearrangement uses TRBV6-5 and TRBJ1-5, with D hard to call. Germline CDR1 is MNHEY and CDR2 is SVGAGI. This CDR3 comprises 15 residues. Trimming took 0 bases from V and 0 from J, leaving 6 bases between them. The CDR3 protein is CASSYSWNSNQPQHF. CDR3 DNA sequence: TGTGCCAGCAGTTACTCGTGGAATAGCAATCAGCCCCAGCATTTT.

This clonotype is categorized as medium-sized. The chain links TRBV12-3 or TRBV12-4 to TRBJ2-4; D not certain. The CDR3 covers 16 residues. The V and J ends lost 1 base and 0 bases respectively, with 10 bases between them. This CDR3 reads CASSLGSSVAKNIQYF. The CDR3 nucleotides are TGTGCCAGCAGTTTAGGATCGTCGGTAGCCAAAAACATTCAGTACTTC.

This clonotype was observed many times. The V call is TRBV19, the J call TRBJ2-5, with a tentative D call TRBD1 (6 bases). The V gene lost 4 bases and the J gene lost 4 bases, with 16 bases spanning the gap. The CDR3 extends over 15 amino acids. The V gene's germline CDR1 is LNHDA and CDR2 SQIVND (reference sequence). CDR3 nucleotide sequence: TGTGCCAGTAGTACCTCCCGGACAGCCGGAGAGACCCAGTACTTC. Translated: CASSTSRTAGETQYF. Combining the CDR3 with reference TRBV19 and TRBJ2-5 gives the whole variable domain DGGITQSPKYLFRKEGQNVTLSCEQNLNHDAMYWYRQDPGQGLRLIYYSQIVNDFQKGDIAEGYSVSREKKESFPLTVTSAQKNPTAFYLCASSTSRTAGETQYFGPGTRLLVL.

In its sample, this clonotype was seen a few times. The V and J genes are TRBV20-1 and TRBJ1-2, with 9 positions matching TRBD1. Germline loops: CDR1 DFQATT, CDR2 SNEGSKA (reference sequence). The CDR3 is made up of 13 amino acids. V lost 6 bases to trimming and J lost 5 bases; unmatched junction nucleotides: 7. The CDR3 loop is CSATSGTGYGYTF. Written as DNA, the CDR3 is TGCAGTGCCACGTCCGGGACAGGGTATGGCTACACCTTC.

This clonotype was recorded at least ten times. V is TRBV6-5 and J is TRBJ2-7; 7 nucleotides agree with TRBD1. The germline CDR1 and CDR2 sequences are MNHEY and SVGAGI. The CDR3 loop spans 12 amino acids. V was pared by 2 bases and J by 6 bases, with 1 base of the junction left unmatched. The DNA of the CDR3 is TGTGCCAGCAGTTACGCAGGGGGCGAGCAGTACTTC. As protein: CASSYAGGEQYF.

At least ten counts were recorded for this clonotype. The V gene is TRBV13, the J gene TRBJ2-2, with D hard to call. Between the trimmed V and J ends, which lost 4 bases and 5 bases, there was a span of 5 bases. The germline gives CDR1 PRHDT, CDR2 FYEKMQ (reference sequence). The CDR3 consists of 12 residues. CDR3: CASSSTTGELFF. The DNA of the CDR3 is TGTGCCAGCAGCTCCACGACCGGGGAGCTGTTTTTT.

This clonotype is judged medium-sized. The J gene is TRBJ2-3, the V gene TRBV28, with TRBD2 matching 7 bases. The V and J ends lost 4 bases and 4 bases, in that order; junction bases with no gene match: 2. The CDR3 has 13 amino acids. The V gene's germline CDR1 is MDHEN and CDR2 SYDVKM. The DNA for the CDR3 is TGTGCCAGCAGTTCGGGGGGACCAGATACGCAGTATTTT. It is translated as CASSSGGPDTQYF.

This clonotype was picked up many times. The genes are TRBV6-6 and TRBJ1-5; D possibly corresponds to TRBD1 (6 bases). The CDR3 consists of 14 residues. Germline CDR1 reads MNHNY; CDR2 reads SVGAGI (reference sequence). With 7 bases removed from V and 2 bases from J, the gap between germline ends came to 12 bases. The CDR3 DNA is TGTGCCAGCACAGGGGTACTTGGCAATCAGCCCCAGCATTTT. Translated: CASTGVLGNQPQHF.